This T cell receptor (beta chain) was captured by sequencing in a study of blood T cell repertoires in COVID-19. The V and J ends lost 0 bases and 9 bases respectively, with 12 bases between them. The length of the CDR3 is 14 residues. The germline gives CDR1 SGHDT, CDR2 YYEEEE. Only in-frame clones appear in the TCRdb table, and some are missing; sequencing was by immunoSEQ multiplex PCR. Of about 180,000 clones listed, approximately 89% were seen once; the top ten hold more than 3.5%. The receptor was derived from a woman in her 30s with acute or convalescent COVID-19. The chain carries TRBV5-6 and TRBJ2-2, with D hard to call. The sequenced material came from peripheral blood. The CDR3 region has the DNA TGTGCCAGCAGCTTGGGCGCGGCTTCTCGGGAGCTGTTTTTT. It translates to CASSLGAASRELFF.